These 5 T cell receptor beta chains came from one sample sequenced in a study of breast tumors, draining lymph nodes, adjacent tissues. Axillary draining lymph nodes of breast cancer patients supplied the node samples. Via MiXCR, TCRdb re-called the multiplex PCR reads, giving one row per CDR3 protein. The profile covers roughly 86,000 distinct CDR3 sequences, with roughly a fifth appearing a single time and over 2% taken by the ten largest. The source material was axillary lymph node tissue. These receptors were taken from a female donor with breast cancer. Some clones in this sample may be carry-over from other donors' samples.

This clonotype was seen at least ten times. This rearrangement joins TRBV19 to TRBJ2-2; either TRBD1 or TRBD2 may fit D (6 bases each). Germline V lookup: CDR1 LNHDA, CDR2 SQIVND (reference sequence). This CDR3 is 14 amino acids long. V shed 1 base and J shed 7 bases, with 10 bases lying between them. This CDR3 is CASSIGGASGELFF. CDR3 nucleotides: TGTGCCAGTAGTATAGGGGGGGCGAGCGGGGAGCTGTTTTTT.

This clonotype was detected many times. The chain employs TRBV19 and TRBJ1-3; no clear D gene. Trimming pared 6 bases from V and 2 bases from J, leaving 11 bases between. The CDR3 is 14 residues long. Germline lookup yields CDR1 LNHDA and CDR2 SQIVND (reference sequence). The CDR3 reads CASREKGAGNTIYF. In DNA, the CDR3 is TGTGCCAGTAGAGAAAAAGGAGCTGGAAACACCATATATTTT.

This chain links TRBV20-1 with TRBJ2-4; D is unclear. Trimming shortened V by 3 bases and J by 1 base, and 13 bases separated the two germline ends. The CDR3 has 15 residues. From germline, CDR1 is DFQATT and CDR2 SNEGSKA (reference sequence). The CDR3 is CSASDPVSAKNIQYF. In DNA form, the CDR3 reads TGCAGTGCTAGTGACCCGGTCTCGGCCAAAAACATTCAGTACTTC.

This clonotype was counted at least ten times. This chain joins TRBV6-2 or TRBV6-3 and TRBJ2-7; 7 bases line up with TRBD1. V trimming: 5 bases; J trimming: 6 bases; junction bases outside the gene matches: 4. There are 12 residues in the CDR3. Germline assignment: CDR1 MNHEY and CDR2 SVGEGT. The DNA of the CDR3 is TGTGCCAGCAGTAGACCAGGGGGCGAGCAGTACTTC. Protein: CASSRPGGEQYF.

This clonotype appeared many times. This rearrangement joins TRBV19 to TRBJ1-5; D is unclear. The CDR3 is made up of 15 amino acids. V was pared by 2 bases and J by 6 bases, with 14 bases between. CDR1 and CDR2 (germline): LNHDA, SQIVND (reference sequence). In nucleotides, the CDR3 is TGTGCCAGTAGTATATTGTCCGTAATAAGTCAGCCCCAGCATTTT. Translated: CASSILSVISQPQHF.